This T cell receptor beta chain was profiled in a study of blood T cell repertoires in COVID-19. Background on the study: Nucleic acid was either cDNA or gDNA, and it came from T cells, B-cell-depleted T cells, or PBMCs.

Original data processing: Amplification of reference gene primers provided the estimated nucleated cell counts. The protocol was immunoSEQ multiplex PCR, while the TCRdb copy is restricted to in-frame clones and leaves out a portion. The V and J calls and clone size were taken over from that table, and D and trimming were inferred from the DNA. The table includes approximately 190,000 clones, more than 70% detected once. In this sample, this clone turned up once. V lost 4 bases and J 4 bases, leaving 10 bases between the germline ends. The CDR3 length is 13 residues. CDR1 and CDR2 from the germline V gene are ENHRY and SYGVKD.

The receptor was isolated from a middle-aged woman who had recovered from COVID-19. Sequencing was done on a sample of peripheral blood. This chain joins TRBV10-3 and TRBJ1-2, with D maybe TRBD1 (6 bases). The CDR3 DNA is TGTGCCATCAGTGTAAGGGGGACCTATGGCTACACCTTC. Translated, it gives CAISVRGTYGYTF.